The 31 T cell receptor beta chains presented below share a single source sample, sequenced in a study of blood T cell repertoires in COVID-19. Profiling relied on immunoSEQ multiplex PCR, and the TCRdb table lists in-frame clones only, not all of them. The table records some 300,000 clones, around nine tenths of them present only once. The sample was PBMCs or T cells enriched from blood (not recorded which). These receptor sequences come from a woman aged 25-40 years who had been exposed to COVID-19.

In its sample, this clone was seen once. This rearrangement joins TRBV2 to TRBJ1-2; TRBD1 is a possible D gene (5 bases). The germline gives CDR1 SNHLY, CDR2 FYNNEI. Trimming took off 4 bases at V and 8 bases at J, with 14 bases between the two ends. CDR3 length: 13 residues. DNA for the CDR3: TGTGCCAGCAGTGTATCCCAGGGTAACGGCTACACCTTC. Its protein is CASSVSQGNGYTF.

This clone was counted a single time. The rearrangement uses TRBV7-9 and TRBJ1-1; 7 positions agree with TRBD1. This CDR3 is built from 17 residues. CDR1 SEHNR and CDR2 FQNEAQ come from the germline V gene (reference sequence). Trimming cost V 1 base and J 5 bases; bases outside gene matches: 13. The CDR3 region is CASSLVPPRQGRTEAFF. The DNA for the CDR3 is TGTGCCAGCAGCTTAGTTCCCCCGCGACAGGGACGGACTGAAGCTTTCTTT.

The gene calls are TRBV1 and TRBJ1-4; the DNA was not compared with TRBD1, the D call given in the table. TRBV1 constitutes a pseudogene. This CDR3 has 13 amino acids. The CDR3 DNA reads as TGCACCAGTACAGGGGGGTTTAATGAAAAACTGTTTTTT. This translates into CTSTGGFNEKLFF.

The CDR3 DNA sequence: TGTGCCAGCAGTTACCGGGACAGGGCAAATTCACCCCTCCACTTT. It yields the protein CASSYRDRANSPLHF. The chain carries TRBV6-5 and TRBJ1-6; the match to TRBD1 covers 9 bases. The length of the CDR3 is 15 residues. CDR1 and CDR2 from the germline V gene are MNHEY and SVGAGI. Unmatched junction bases numbered 3, after V lost 2 bases and J lost 7 bases.

The CDR3 DNA reads as TGCGCCAGCAGCTTGGAGGTCGCGGGTATCTTTGGCTACACCTTC. Translating gives CASSLEVAGIFGYTF. The J gene is TRBJ1-2, the V gene TRBV5-1; D remains ambiguous. CDR3 size: 15 residues. V dropped 0 bases and J dropped 7 bases, with 16 bases sitting between them. Germline CDR1 reads SGHRS; CDR2 reads YFSETQ. The complete variable domain, with remaining parts taken from reference TRBV5-1 and TRBJ1-2, reads KAGVTQTPRYLIKTRGQQVTLSCSPISGHRSVSWYQQTPGQGLQFLFEYFSETQRNKGNFPGRFSGRQFSNSRSEMNVSTLELGDSALYLCASSLEVAGIFGYTFGSGTRLTVV.

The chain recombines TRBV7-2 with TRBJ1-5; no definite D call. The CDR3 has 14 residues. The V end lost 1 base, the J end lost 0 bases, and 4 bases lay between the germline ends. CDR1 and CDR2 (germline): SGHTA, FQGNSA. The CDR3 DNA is TGTGCCAGCAGCTTAGAATATAGCAATCAGCCCCAGCATTTT. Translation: CASSLEYSNQPQHF.

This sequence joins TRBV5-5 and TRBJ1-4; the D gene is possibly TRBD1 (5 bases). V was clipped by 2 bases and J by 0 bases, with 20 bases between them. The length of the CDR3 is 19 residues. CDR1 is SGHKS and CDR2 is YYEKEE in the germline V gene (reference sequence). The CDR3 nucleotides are TGTGCCAGCAGCTTCCGCCCTATGGCAGGGCTGGCAACTAATGAAAAACTGTTTTTT. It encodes CASSFRPMAGLATNEKLFF.

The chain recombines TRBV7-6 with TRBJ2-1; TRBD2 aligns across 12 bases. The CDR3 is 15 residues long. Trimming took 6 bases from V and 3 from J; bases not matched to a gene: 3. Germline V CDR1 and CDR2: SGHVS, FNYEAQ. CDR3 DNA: TGTGCCAGCAGACAACTAGCGGGGGGCTACAATGAGCAGTTCTTC. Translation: CASRQLAGGYNEQFF.

Here the CDR3 reads CASSLGRGNEQYF. The CDR3 nucleotides read TGTGCCAGCAGCTTAGGTAGGGGGAACGAGCAGTACTTC. The chain carries TRBV7-9 and TRBJ2-7, with D possibly matching TRBD1 (6 bases). This CDR3 is built from 13 residues. V lost 1 base to trimming and J lost 5 bases, with 9 bases between them. In germline, CDR1 is SEHNR, CDR2 FQNEAQ (reference sequence).

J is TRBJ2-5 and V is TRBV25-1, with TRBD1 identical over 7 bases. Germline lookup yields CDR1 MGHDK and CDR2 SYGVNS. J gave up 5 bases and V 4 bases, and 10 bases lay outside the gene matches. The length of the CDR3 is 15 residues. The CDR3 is CASSAGTEIGETQYF. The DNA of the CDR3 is TGTGCCAGCAGTGCCGGGACAGAGATAGGGGAGACCCAGTACTTC. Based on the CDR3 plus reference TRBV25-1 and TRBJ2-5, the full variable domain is EADIYQTPRYLVIGTGKKITLECSQTMGHDKMYWYQQDPGMELHLIHYSYGVNSTEKGDLSSESTVSRIRTEHFPLTLESARPSHTSQYLCASSAGTEIGETQYFGPGTRLLVL.

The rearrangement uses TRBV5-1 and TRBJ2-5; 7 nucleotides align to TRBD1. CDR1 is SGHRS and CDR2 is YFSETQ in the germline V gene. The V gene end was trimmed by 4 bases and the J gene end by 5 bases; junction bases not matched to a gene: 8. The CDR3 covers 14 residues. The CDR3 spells CASSPTGWEETQYF. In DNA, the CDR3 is TGCGCCAGCAGCCCGACAGGGTGGGAGGAGACCCAGTACTTC. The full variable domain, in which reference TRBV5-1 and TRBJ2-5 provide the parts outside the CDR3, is KAGVTQTPRYLIKTRGQQVTLSCSPISGHRSVSWYQQTPGQGLQFLFEYFSETQRNKGNFPGRFSGRQFSNSRSEMNVSTLELGDSALYLCASSPTGWEETQYFGPGTRLLVL.

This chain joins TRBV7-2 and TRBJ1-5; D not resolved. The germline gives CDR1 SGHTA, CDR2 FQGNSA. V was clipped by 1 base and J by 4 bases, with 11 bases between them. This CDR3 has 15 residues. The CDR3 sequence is CASSLGGVPNQPQHF. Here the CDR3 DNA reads TGTGCCAGCAGCTTAGGCGGGGTACCAAATCAGCCCCAGCATTTT.

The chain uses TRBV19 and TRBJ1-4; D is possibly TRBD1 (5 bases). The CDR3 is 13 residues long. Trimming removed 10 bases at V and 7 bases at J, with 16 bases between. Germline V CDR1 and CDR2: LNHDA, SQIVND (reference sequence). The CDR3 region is CATQGQRIEKLFF. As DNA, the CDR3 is TGTGCCACGCAAGGACAAAGAATTGAAAAACTGTTTTTT. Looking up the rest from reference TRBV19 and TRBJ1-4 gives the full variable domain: DGGITQSPKYLFRKEGQNVTLSCEQNLNHDAMYWYRQDPGQGLRLIYYSQIVNDFQKGDIAEGYSVSREKKESFPLTVTSAQKNPTAFYLCATQGQRIEKLFFGSGTQLSVL.

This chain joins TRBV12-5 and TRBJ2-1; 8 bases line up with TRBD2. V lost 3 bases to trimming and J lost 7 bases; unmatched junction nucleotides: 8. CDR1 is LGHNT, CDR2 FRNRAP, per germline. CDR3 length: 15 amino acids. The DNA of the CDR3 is TGTGCTAGTGGTTTTCGGGGGGGCCTGAGAAATGAGCAGTTCTTC. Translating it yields CASGFRGGLRNEQFF.

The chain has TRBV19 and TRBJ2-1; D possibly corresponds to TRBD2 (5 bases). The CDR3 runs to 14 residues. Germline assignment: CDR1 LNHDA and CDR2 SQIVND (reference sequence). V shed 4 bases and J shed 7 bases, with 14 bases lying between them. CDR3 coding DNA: TGTGCCAGTAGTACAAAACTAGACACTAATGAGCAGTTCTTC. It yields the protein CASSTKLDTNEQFF. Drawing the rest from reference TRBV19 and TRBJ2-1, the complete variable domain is DGGITQSPKYLFRKEGQNVTLSCEQNLNHDAMYWYRQDPGQGLRLIYYSQIVNDFQKGDIAEGYSVSREKKESFPLTVTSAQKNPTAFYLCASSTKLDTNEQFFGPGTRLTVL.

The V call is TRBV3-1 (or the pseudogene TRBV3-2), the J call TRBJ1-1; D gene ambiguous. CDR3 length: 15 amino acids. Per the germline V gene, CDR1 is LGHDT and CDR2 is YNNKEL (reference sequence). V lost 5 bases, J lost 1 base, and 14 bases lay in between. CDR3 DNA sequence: TGTGCCAGCAGCTACAGACCGGCCCGGAACACTGAAGCTTTCTTT. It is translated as CASSYRPARNTEAFF.

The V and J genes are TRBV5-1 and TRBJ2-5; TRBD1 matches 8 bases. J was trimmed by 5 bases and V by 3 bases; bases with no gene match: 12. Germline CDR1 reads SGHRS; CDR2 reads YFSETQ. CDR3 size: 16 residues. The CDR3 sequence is CASSSLGQGASETQYF. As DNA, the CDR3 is TGCGCCAGCAGCTCCCTGGGGCAGGGGGCCTCGGAGACCCAGTACTTC.

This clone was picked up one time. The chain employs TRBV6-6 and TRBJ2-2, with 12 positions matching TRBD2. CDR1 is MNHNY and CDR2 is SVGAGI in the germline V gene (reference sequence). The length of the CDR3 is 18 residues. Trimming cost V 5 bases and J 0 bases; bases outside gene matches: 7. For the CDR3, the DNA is TGTGCCAGCAGTCCATACAGACTAGCGGGGGCGAACACCGGGGAGCTGTTTTTT. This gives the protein CASSPYRLAGANTGELFF.

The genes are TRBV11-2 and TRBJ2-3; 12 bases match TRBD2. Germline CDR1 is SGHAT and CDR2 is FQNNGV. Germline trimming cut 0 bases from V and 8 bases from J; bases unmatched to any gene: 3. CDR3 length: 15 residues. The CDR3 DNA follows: TGTGCCAGCAGCTTAGAGCCTAGCGGGGGGGGTACGCAGTATTTT. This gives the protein CASSLEPSGGGTQYF.

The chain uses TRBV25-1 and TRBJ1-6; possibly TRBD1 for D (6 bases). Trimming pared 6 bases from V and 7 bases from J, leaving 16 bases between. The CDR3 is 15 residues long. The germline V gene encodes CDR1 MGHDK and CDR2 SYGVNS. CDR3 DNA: TGTGCCAGCAGCTTACAGGGACCGGGAAATTCACCCCTCCACTTT. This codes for CASSLQGPGNSPLHF. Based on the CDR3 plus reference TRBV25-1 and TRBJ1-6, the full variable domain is EADIYQTPRYLVIGTGKKITLECSQTMGHDKMYWYQQDPGMELHLIHYSYGVNSTEKGDLSSESTVSRIRTEHFPLTLESARPSHTSQYLCASSLQGPGNSPLHFGNGTRLTVT.

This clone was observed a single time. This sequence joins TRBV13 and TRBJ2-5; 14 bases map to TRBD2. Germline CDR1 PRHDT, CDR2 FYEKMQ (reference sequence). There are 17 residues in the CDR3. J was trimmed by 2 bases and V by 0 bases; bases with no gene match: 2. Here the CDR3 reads CASSLGGLAGEQETQYF. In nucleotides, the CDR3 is TGTGCCAGCAGCTTAGGGGGACTAGCGGGGGAACAAGAGACCCAGTACTTC.

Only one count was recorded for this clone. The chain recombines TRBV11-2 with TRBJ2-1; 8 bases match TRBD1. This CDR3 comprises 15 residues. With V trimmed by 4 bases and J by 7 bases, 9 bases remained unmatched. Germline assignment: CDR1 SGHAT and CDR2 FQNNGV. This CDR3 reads CASSYPGQVGNEQFF. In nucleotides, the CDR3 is TGTGCCAGCAGCTACCCGGGACAGGTTGGTAATGAGCAGTTCTTC.

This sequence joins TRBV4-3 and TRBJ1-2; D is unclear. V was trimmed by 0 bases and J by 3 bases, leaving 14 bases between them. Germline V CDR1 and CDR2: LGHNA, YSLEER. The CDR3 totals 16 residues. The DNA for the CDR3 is TGCGCCAGCAGCCAAGATAGTTCACCGGGATACTATGGCTACACCTTC. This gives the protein CASSQDSSPGYYGYTF.

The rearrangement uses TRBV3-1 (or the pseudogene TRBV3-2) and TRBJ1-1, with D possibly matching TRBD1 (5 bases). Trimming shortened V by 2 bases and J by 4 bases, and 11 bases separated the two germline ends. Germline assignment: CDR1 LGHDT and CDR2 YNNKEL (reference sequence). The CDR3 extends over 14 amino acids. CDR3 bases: TGTGCCAGCAGCCAACCCGGGGGAAGCACTGAAGCTTTCTTT. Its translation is CASSQPGGSTEAFF.

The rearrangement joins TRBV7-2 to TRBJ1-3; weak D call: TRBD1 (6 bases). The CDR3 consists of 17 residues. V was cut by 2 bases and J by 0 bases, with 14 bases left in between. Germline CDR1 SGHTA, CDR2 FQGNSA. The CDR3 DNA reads TGTGCCAGCAGCTTATGGGGGCTACAACACTCTGGAAACACCATATATTTT. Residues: CASSLWGLQHSGNTIYF.

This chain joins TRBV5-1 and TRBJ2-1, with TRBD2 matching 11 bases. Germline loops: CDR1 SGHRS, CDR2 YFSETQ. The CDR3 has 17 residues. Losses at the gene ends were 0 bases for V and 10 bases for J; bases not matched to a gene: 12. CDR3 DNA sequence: TGCGCCAGCAGCTTGGGGATACTAGCGGGGGCCTCGGAGGAGCAGTTCTTC. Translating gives CASSLGILAGASEEQFF.

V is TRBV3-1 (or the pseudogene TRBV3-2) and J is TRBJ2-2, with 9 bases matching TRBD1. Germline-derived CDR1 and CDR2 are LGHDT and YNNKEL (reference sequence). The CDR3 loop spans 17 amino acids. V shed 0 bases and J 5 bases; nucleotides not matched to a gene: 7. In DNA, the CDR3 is TGTGCCAGCAGCCAAGAGGTCGGGACAGGGAGAACCGGGGAGCTGTTTTTT. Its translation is CASSQEVGTGRTGELFF.

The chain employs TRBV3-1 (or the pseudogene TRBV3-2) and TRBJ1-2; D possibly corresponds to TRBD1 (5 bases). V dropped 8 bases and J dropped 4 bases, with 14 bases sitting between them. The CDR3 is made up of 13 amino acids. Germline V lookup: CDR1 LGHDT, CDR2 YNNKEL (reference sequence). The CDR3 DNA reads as TGTGCCAGCCAAGCGGGACGGAGCTATGGCTACACCTTC. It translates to CASQAGRSYGYTF.

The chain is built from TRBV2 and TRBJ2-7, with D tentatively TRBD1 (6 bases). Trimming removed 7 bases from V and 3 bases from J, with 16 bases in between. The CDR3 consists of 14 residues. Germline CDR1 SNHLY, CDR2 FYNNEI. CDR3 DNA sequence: TGTGCCAGCAAAGAAGACAGGTTACGCTACGAGCAGTACTTC. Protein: CASKEDRLRYEQYF.

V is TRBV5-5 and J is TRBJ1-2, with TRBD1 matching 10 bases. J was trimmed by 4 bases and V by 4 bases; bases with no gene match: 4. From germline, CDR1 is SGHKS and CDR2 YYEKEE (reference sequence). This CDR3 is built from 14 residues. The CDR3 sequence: CASSGGTGVYGYTF. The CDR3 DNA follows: TGTGCCAGCAGCGGAGGGACAGGGGTCTATGGCTACACCTTC. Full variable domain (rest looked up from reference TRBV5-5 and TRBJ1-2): DAGVTQSPTHLIKTRGQQVTLRCSPISGHKSVSWYQQVLGQGPQFIFQYYEKEERGRGNFPDRFSARQFPNYSSELNVNALLLGDSALYLCASSGGTGVYGYTFGSGTRLTVV.

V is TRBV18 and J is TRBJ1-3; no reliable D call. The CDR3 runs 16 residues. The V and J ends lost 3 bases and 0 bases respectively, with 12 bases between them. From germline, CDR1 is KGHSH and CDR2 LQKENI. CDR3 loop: CASSPNDGASGNTIYF. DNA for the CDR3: TGTGCCAGCTCACCTAACGACGGAGCCTCTGGAAACACCATATATTTT. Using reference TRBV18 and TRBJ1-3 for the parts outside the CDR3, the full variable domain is NAGVMQNPRHLVRRRGQEARLRCSPMKGHSHVYWYRQLPEEGLKFMVYLQKENIIDESGMPKERFSAEFPKEGPSILRIQQVVRGDSAAYFCASSPNDGASGNTIYFGEGSWLTVV.